These 32 T cell receptor beta chains were sequenced from one sample in a study of human T cells and chemical hapten exposure. TCRdb re-called the RACE reads with MiXCR, one entry per CDR3 protein. The profile shows approximately 77,000 distinct CDR3 sequences, under 9% of them singletons. Regarding time point: patch test 1, 2 weeks after DPC sensitization. Treatment here: therapeutic diphenylcyclopropenone sensitization with weekly scalp DPC. Sample: whole blood, taken in connection with sensitization to the hapten diphenylcyclopropenone (DPC). The receptors were sampled from a woman aged 25 to 39 with alopecia areata. Some clones in this sample may be carry-over from other donors' samples.

This clonotype has ten or more counts. This chain joins TRBV2 and TRBJ2-6; D is uncertain. Germline CDR1 SNHLY, CDR2 FYNNEI. The length of the CDR3 is 17 residues. The ends were cut back, 6 bases at V and 1 base at J, with 16 bases in the middle. CDR3 DNA: TGTGCCAGCAGGTTATACATCTCTTTTTCTGGGGCCAACGTCCTGACTTTC. Residues: CASRLYISFSGANVLTF.

In this sample, this clonotype turned up many times. This chain joins TRBV2 and TRBJ1-2; D call uncertain. Germline V CDR1 and CDR2: SNHLY, FYNNEI. V was pared by 10 bases and J by 4 bases, with 16 bases between. The CDR3 runs to 13 residues. Here the CDR3 reads CATNKDRGYGYTF. The CDR3 coding sequence is TGTGCCACCAACAAGGATCGGGGCTATGGCTACACCTTC.

This clonotype was observed a few times. The chain is built from TRBV11-2 and TRBJ1-1; D call uncertain. Germline V CDR1 and CDR2: SGHAT, FQNNGV. V lost 5 bases and J lost 1, with 11 bases in between. This CDR3 is built from 14 residues. CDR3 residues: CASSGTQWNTEAFF. The DNA for the CDR3 is TGTGCCAGCAGCGGAACACAGTGGAACACTGAAGCTTTCTTT.

This clonotype was counted at least ten times. This chain uses TRBV3-1 with TRBJ2-3; tentative D call: TRBD1 (5 bases). The length of the CDR3 is 13 residues. Trimming shortened V by 8 bases and J by 3 bases, and 12 bases separated the two germline ends. CDR1 is LGHDT and CDR2 is YNNKEL in the germline V gene (reference sequence). Here the CDR3 reads CASGSTATDTQYF. The CDR3 DNA reads TGTGCCAGCGGGTCGACAGCGACAGATACGCAGTATTTT.

In its sample, this clonotype was seen many times. The chain is built from TRBV10-2 and TRBJ2-5, with D possibly TRBD2 on 5 matching bases. The V gene lost 8 bases and the J gene lost 5 bases, with 9 bases spanning the gap. Germline V gives CDR1 WSHSY, CDR2 SAAADI. This CDR3 comprises 11 residues. The CDR3 DNA reads TGCGCCAGCGGGAGTGGGGAGACCCAGTACTTC. Translating it yields CASGSGETQYF.

This clonotype was detected ten times or more. The V call is TRBV11-2, the J call TRBJ2-5, with 9 bases fitting TRBD2. V lost 1 base and J lost 1; bases outside the gene matches: 4. This CDR3 has 16 amino acids. Germline loops: CDR1 SGHAT, CDR2 FQNNGV. For the CDR3, the DNA is TGTGCCAGCAGCTTAGTGGCTAGCGGGGTCCAAGAGACCCAGTACTTC. It is translated as CASSLVASGVQETQYF.

This clonotype has at least ten counts. The rearrangement links TRBV29-1 to TRBJ2-7; D uncertain. The germline gives CDR1 SQVTM, CDR2 ANQGSEA. V lost 4 bases, J lost 7 bases, and 8 bases lay in between. The CDR3 spans 10 residues. CDR3 in amino acids: CSVGVREQYF. CDR3 sequence (DNA): TGCAGCGTTGGGGTTAGGGAGCAGTACTTC.

This clonotype was seen repeatedly, ten times or more. This chain's CDR3 is CASSRDPEDYGYTF. The CDR3 nucleotides are TGCGCCAGCAGCCGGGACCCAGAGGACTATGGCTACACCTTC. The rearrangement links TRBV5-1 to TRBJ1-2; TRBD1 is a possible D gene (5 bases). This CDR3 is built from 14 residues. Trimming took 4 bases from V and 3 from J, leaving 13 bases between them. From germline, CDR1 is SGHRS and CDR2 YFSETQ.

This clonotype was seen at least ten times. V and J are TRBV7-2 and TRBJ1-1; possibly TRBD1 for D (5 bases). The germline V and J ends were trimmed by 3 bases and 6 bases, with 11 bases remaining between them. The CDR3 length is 13 residues. Germline V CDR1 and CDR2: SGHTA, FQGNSA. The CDR3 nucleotides are TGTGCCAGCAGCTTCGGCCTGGGGGCTGAAGCTTTCTTT. This encodes CASSFGLGAEAFF.

This clonotype came up many times. This chain links TRBV5-1 with TRBJ1-1, with 12 bases lining up with TRBD1. CDR1 and CDR2 from the germline V gene are SGHRS and YFSETQ. V lost 2 bases, J lost 7 bases, and 6 bases stayed unmatched. There are 15 residues in the CDR3. The CDR3 is CASSLGGTGGFEAFF. The CDR3 DNA reads as TGCGCCAGCAGCTTAGGGGGGACAGGGGGCTTTGAAGCTTTCTTT.

On this clonotype itself: At one end, the junction sequence differs from germline, possibly due to a read error. This sequence joins TRBV3-1 and TRBJ1-2, with no clear D. Germline CDR1 LGHDT, CDR2 YNNKEL (reference sequence). This CDR3 is 14 amino acids long. CDR3 nucleotides: TGTGCCAGCAGCCAGGGATCTTCGGCCTATAGCTACACCTTC. This encodes CASSQGSSAYSYTF.

The rearrangement uses TRBV14 and TRBJ2-7, with unresolved D. Per the germline V gene, CDR1 is SGHDN and CDR2 is FVKESK. The CDR3 length is 11 residues. V was clipped by 4 bases and J by 6 bases, with 7 bases between them. The CDR3 spells CASSRAGEQYF. The CDR3 DNA is TGTGCCAGCAGCCGTGCCGGCGAGCAGTACTTC.

This clonotype was seen repeatedly, ten times or more. V gene TRBV7-2 combines with J gene TRBJ2-1; TRBD2 matches at 12 bases. Germline V gene lookup returns CDR1 SGHTA and CDR2 FQGNSA. The junction had 5 bases not matched to a gene; V was cut back by 5 bases and J by 6 bases. The CDR3 has 15 amino acids. The DNA for the CDR3 is TGTGCCAGCAGCCTAAGACTAGCGGGGGCCAATGAGCAGTTCTTC. Protein sequence: CASSLRLAGANEQFF. Full variable domain (remainder filled in from reference TRBV7-2 and TRBJ2-1): GAGVSQSPSNKVTEKGKDVELRCDPISGHTALYWYRQSLGQGLEFLIYFQGNSAPDKSGLPSDRFSAERTGGSVSTLTIQRTQQEDSAVYLCASSLRLAGANEQFFGPGTRLTVL.

This clonotype has ten or more counts. The chain combines TRBV11-2 with TRBJ2-2, with D possibly called TRBD1 or TRBD2 (5 bases each). CDR1 is SGHAT, CDR2 FQNNGV, per germline. This CDR3 comprises 15 residues. V dropped 5 bases and J dropped 6 bases, with 16 bases sitting between them. The chain's CDR3 is CASSEGRRGAGELFF. The CDR3 DNA reads TGTGCCAGCAGCGAAGGACGTCGGGGCGCCGGGGAGCTGTTTTTT.

The CDR3 reads CAISDDRGTYNEQFF. The CDR3 DNA follows: TGTGCCATCAGTGATGACAGGGGGACCTACAATGAGCAGTTCTTC. V is TRBV10-3 and J is TRBJ2-1, with 9 bases identical to TRBD1. The J segment lost 2 bases and the V segment lost 3 bases, leaving 2 bases of the junction unmatched. From germline, CDR1 is ENHRY and CDR2 SYGVKD. This CDR3 region has 15 residues.

This clonotype was recorded at least ten times. V usage is TRBV13 and J usage is TRBJ2-7; D tentatively fits TRBD1 or TRBD2 (5 bases each). Germline-derived CDR1 and CDR2 are PRHDT and FYEKMQ (reference sequence). This CDR3 has 14 amino acids. V lost 5 bases to trimming and J lost 0 bases, with 11 bases between them. CDR3 residues: CASSTTGTSYEQYF. The CDR3 DNA is TGTGCCAGCAGCACCACCGGGACCTCCTACGAGCAGTACTTC.

This clonotype has at least ten counts. The CDR3 bases are TGTGCCAGCAGTTCCATGGGGGGTCTCTCCTACGAGCAGTACTTC. This gives the protein CASSSMGGLSYEQYF. The J gene is TRBJ2-7, the V gene TRBV6-2 or TRBV6-3; perhaps TRBD2 as D (6 bases). Germline CDR1 MNHEY, CDR2 SVGEGT. The CDR3 sequence is 15 residues long. Trimming removed 4 bases from V and 0 bases from J, with 13 bases in between.

In its sample, this clonotype was seen a few times. The chain employs TRBV18 and TRBJ2-3; TRBD2 agrees at 7 bases. Per the germline V gene, CDR1 is KGHSH and CDR2 is LQKENI. Trimming cost V 3 bases and J 2 bases; bases outside gene matches: 11. The CDR3 is 17 amino acids. The CDR3 nucleotides are TGTGCCAGCTCACCGTTTCCAGCGGGGTACCTCACAGATACGCAGTATTTT. This gives the protein CASSPFPAGYLTDTQYF.

This clonotype was seen ten or more times. V and J are TRBV7-6 and TRBJ1-3; D is unresolved. Looked up from germline, CDR1 is SGHVS and CDR2 is FNYEAQ. Trimming pared 1 base from V and 0 bases from J, leaving 7 bases between. The CDR3 consists of 15 residues. The CDR3: CASSLDLSSGNTIYF. CDR3 DNA sequence: TGTGCCAGCAGCTTAGATTTGAGCTCTGGAAACACCATATATTTT.

This clonotype was observed many times. The chain links TRBV14 to TRBJ2-3, with D perhaps TRBD1 (6 bases). Trimming shortened V by 1 base and J by 0 bases, and 11 bases separated the two germline ends. Germline CDR1 is SGHDN and CDR2 is FVKESK. The CDR3 length is 16 residues. CDR3 coding DNA: TGTGCCAGCAGCCAAGTCGAAGACAGGAGCACAGATACGCAGTATTTT. This translates into CASSQVEDRSTDTQYF.

This clonotype was recorded many times. DNA for the CDR3: TGTGCCAGCAACCCGGGACAGGGGGCTAAATTGTTCACCGGGGAGCTGTTTTTT. Translation: CASNPGQGAKLFTGELFF. The chain has TRBV2 and TRBJ2-2; 12 bases align to TRBD1. The CDR3 is 18 amino acids. In germline, CDR1 is SNHLY, CDR2 FYNNEI. V shed 7 bases, J shed 4 bases, and the junction held 13 bases outside the gene matches.

This chain uses TRBV6-1 with TRBJ2-5; tentatively, D is TRBD1 (6 bases). V lost 1 base to trimming and J lost 4 bases, with 10 bases between them. From germline, CDR1 is MNHNS and CDR2 SASEGT. The CDR3 spans 14 residues. CDR3 DNA sequence: TGTGCCAGCAGTGAAGGCTCAGGGGCAGAGACCCAGTACTTC. Residues: CASSEGSGAETQYF.

The table lists this clonotype with a count of one. A much larger clone differs by one base, so this may be a read error. The chain recombines TRBV7-2 with TRBJ1-1; unclear D gene. Trimming stripped 4 bases from V and 8 bases from J, with 14 bases between. The CDR3 totals 13 residues. Germline V gives CDR1 SGHTA, CDR2 FQGNSA. CDR3 sequence: CASSSLWTAEAFF. The CDR3, as DNA: TGTGCCAGCAGCTCCCTTTGGACTGCCGAAGCTTTCTTT.

This clonotype was recorded a few times. This chain connects TRBV3-1 to TRBJ1-1; a weak D match, TRBD1 (5 bases). V was pared by 0 bases and J by 2 bases, with 13 bases between. The germline gives CDR1 LGHDT, CDR2 YNNKEL (reference sequence). This CDR3 spans 16 amino acids. CDR3 protein: CASSQDLGTGNTEAFF. The CDR3, as DNA: TGTGCCAGCAGCCAAGATCTGGGCACAGGTAACACTGAAGCTTTCTTT.

In this sample, this clonotype turned up many times. V and J are TRBV4-2 and TRBJ2-5; perhaps TRBD2 as D (6 bases). V was trimmed by 4 bases and J by 9 bases, leaving 21 bases between them. Germline V CDR1 and CDR2: LGHNA, YNFKEQ. The CDR3 has 15 residues. CDR3 in amino acids: CASSPLPGPGGAQYF. The DNA of the CDR3 is TGTGCCAGCAGCCCGCTACCCGGACCAGGAGGGGCCCAGTACTTC.

This clonotype was counted many times. The rearrangement links TRBV5-8 to TRBJ2-3, with D perhaps TRBD1 (5 bases). Trimming took off 0 bases at V and 9 bases at J, with 5 bases between the two ends. From germline, CDR1 is SGHTS and CDR2 YDEGEE. The CDR3 has 11 amino acids. For the CDR3, the DNA is TGTGCCAGCAGCTTGGACAGGACGCAGTATTTT. Translation gives CASSLDRTQYF.

This clonotype was found many times. V and J are TRBV29-1 and TRBJ2-2; 8 positions match TRBD1. Trimming removed 6 bases from V and 2 bases from J; junction bases left unmatched: 8. CDR1 is SQVTM and CDR2 is ANQGSEA in the germline V gene. This CDR3 has 15 amino acids. The CDR3 reads CSVKGGQANTGELFF. The CDR3 bases are TGCAGCGTCAAGGGGGGACAGGCCAACACCGGGGAGCTGTTTTTT.

This clonotype has ten or more counts. This sequence joins TRBV30 and TRBJ1-1, with no clear D. This CDR3 has 11 amino acids. V lost 3 bases and J lost 6, with 8 bases in between. Germline V gene lookup returns CDR1 GTSNPN and CDR2 SVGIG (reference sequence). This CDR3 reads CAWRKPAEAFF. The CDR3 nucleotides are TGTGCCTGGAGAAAACCGGCTGAAGCTTTCTTT. Supplemented by reference TRBV30 and TRBJ1-1, the full variable domain reads SQTIHQWPATLVQPVGSPLSLECTVEGTSNPNLYWYRQAAGRGLQLLFYSVGIGQISSEVPQNLSASRPQDRQFILSSKKLLLSDSGFYLCAWRKPAEAFFGQGTRLTVV.

The chain joins TRBV7-8 to TRBJ2-6; D is perhaps TRBD1 or TRBD2 (5 bases each). V was trimmed by 5 bases and J by 1 base, leaving 12 bases between them. Germline V gene data show CDR1 as SGHVS and CDR2 as FQNEAQ. The CDR3 runs to 16 residues. CDR3 amino acids: CASSPNWGSGANVLTF. The CDR3 DNA follows: TGTGCCAGCAGCCCCAACTGGGGGTCTGGGGCCAACGTCCTGACTTTC.

This clonotype was observed many times. The rearrangement joins TRBV28 to TRBJ1-5, with TRBD1 as a possible D gene (5 bases). The CDR3 loop spans 15 amino acids. Trimming shortened V by 5 bases and J by 6 bases, and 17 bases separated the two germline ends. Germline-derived CDR1 and CDR2 are MDHEN and SYDVKM. CDR3 loop: CASSIKGLPAQPQHF. The CDR3 coding sequence is TGTGCCAGCAGTATAAAGGGACTTCCAGCTCAGCCCCAGCATTTT.

This clonotype was seen only a few times. The rearrangement uses TRBV10-3 and TRBJ1-5; the D is unclear. The V gene's germline CDR1 is ENHRY and CDR2 SYGVKD. Trimming took 1 base from V and 6 from J, leaving 4 bases between them. This CDR3 is built from 12 residues. The CDR3 region has the DNA TGTGCCATCAGTGAGTTAGGTCAGCCCCAGCATTTT. This translates into CAISELGQPQHF.

This clonotype was recorded a few times. The chain combines TRBV12-3 or TRBV12-4 with TRBJ1-1; D gene uncertain. V dropped 3 bases and J dropped 8 bases, with 10 bases sitting between them. The CDR3 is 12 residues long. The CDR3 spells CASSLAGNEAFF. Written as DNA, the CDR3 is TGTGCCAGCAGTTTGGCGGGCAACGAAGCTTTCTTT.